The rows below give T cell receptor beta chains drawn from one sample of a study of cytomegalovirus exposure and HLA in healthy donors. Libraries were prepared by immunoSEQ multiplex PCR; TCRdb keeps only in-frame clonotypes and omits some of them. The table lists 95,000 to 150,000 clones, over 60% of them singletons. Sequencing was done on a sample of PBMCs. The receptors were gathered from a woman between 40 and 55 years old in good health and CMV-seropositive. CDR3s include the opening cysteine and the closing phenylalanine or tryptophan. Fields, in order: J gene, D gene, clone size, V gene, CDR3 protein, CDR3 DNA. The D gene is left open where the match is weak. Only part of the rows carry a size: once, few, many, or a class if the clone is expanded.

j_gene: TRBJ1-2; d_gene: NA; abundance: NA; v_gene: TRBV27; CDR3aa: CASSSPGGGYTF; CDR3nt: TGTGCCAGCAGTTCACCCGGGGGTGGCTACACCTTC
j_gene: TRBJ2-7; d_gene: NA; abundance: NA; v_gene: TRBV19; CDR3aa: CASRDTDSPYEQYF; CDR3nt: TGTGCCAGTAGGGATACGGACAGTCCCTACGAGCAGTACTTC
j_gene: TRBJ1-2; d_gene: NA; abundance: NA; v_gene: TRBV28; CDR3aa: CASSYWGETGYTF; CDR3nt: TGTGCCAGCAGTTACTGGGGGGAGACTGGCTACACCTTC
j_gene: TRBJ1-1; d_gene: NA; abundance: NA; v_gene: TRBV19; CDR3aa: CASSQGVNTEAFF; CDR3nt: TGTGCCAGTAGTCAAGGGGTAAACACTGAAGCTTTCTTT
j_gene: TRBJ2-3; d_gene: TRBD2; abundance: NA; v_gene: TRBV27; CDR3aa: CASSLRGLAGGPGDTQYF; CDR3nt: TGTGCCAGCAGTCTCCGAGGGCTAGCGGGAGGGCCAGGGGATACGCAGTATTTT
j_gene: TRBJ1-2; d_gene: TRBD1; abundance: once; v_gene: TRBV2; CDR3aa: CASSRDRGDYGYTF; CDR3nt: TGTGCCAGCAGTAGGGACAGGGGGGACTATGGCTACACCTTC
j_gene: TRBJ2-6; d_gene: NA; abundance: few; v_gene: TRBV6-1; CDR3aa: CASSSQGSGANVLTF; CDR3nt: TGTGCCAGCAGTTCTCAGGGGTCCGGGGCCAACGTCCTGACTTTC
j_gene: TRBJ1-2; d_gene: NA; abundance: NA; v_gene: TRBV29-1; CDR3aa: CSVEKTGCGYTF; CDR3nt: TGCAGCGTTGAAAAGACAGGATGTGGCTACACCTTC
j_gene: TRBJ1-2; d_gene: NA; abundance: NA; v_gene: TRBV5-8; CDR3aa: CASSFAGNGYTF; CDR3nt: TGTGCCAGCAGCTTTGCAGGGAATGGCTACACCTTC
j_gene: TRBJ2-7; d_gene: TRBD2; abundance: NA; v_gene: TRBV2; CDR3aa: CASSEPGGAYEQYF; CDR3nt: TGTGCCAGCAGTGAACCCGGGGGGGCCTACGAGCAGTACTTC
j_gene: TRBJ2-3; d_gene: NA; abundance: NA; v_gene: TRBV7-9; CDR3aa: CASSSRGGAADTQYF; CDR3nt: TGTGCCAGCAGCTCTAGAGGAGGGGCAGCAGATACGCAGTATTTT
j_gene: TRBJ1-4; d_gene: TRBD1; abundance: NA; v_gene: TRBV4-2; CDR3aa: CASSQVLGQGREKLFF; CDR3nt: TGTGCCAGCAGCCAGGTTCTAGGACAGGGAAGAGAAAAACTGTTTTTT
j_gene: TRBJ2-6; d_gene: NA; abundance: few; v_gene: TRBV19; CDR3aa: CASSINSPGANVLTF; CDR3nt: TGTGCCAGTAGTATTAATAGTCCTGGGGCCAACGTCCTGACTTTC
j_gene: TRBJ2-7; d_gene: TRBD2; abundance: many; v_gene: TRBV28; CDR3aa: CASSSLRTSGPAQYF; CDR3nt: TGTGCCAGCAGTTCCTTGAGGACTAGCGGGCCTGCGCAGTACTTC
j_gene: TRBJ2-1; d_gene: TRBD1; abundance: few; v_gene: TRBV2; CDR3aa: CASSSIGQGAVDNEQFF; CDR3nt: TGTGCCAGCAGTAGTATCGGACAGGGGGCTGTGGACAATGAGCAGTTCTTC
j_gene: TRBJ2-7; d_gene: TRBD2; abundance: NA; v_gene: TRBV4-1; CDR3aa: CASSQERDYLTYEQYF; CDR3nt: TGCGCCAGCAGCCAAGAACGGGACTACCTTACCTACGAGCAGTACTTC
j_gene: TRBJ1-1; d_gene: TRBD1; abundance: NA; v_gene: TRBV7-8; CDR3aa: CASSRNRQGNTEAFF; CDR3nt: TGTGCCAGCAGCCGCAATCGACAGGGAAATACTGAAGCTTTCTTT
j_gene: TRBJ2-7; d_gene: NA; abundance: NA; v_gene: TRBV23-1; CDR3aa: CASSQSVKPWGTTRLPHFTYEQYF; CDR3nt: TGCGCCAGCAGTCAATCAGTAAAACCCTGGGGGACAACCCGACTCCCGCATTTCACCTACGAGCAGTACTTC
j_gene: TRBJ1-2; d_gene: NA; abundance: once; v_gene: TRBV2; CDR3aa: CASRPQGNGGYTF; CDR3nt: TGTGCCAGCAGACCCCAGGGGAATGGCGGCTACACCTTC
j_gene: TRBJ2-7; d_gene: NA; abundance: NA; v_gene: TRBV6-6; CDR3aa: CASSSQDDEQYF; CDR3nt: TGTGCCAGCAGCAGCCAGGATGACGAGCAGTACTTC
j_gene: TRBJ1-2; d_gene: NA; abundance: NA; v_gene: TRBV5-1; CDR3aa: CASSLQGADYGYTF; CDR3nt: TGCGCCAGCAGCTTGCAGGGTGCGGACTATGGCTACACCTTC
j_gene: TRBJ2-1; d_gene: NA; abundance: NA; v_gene: TRBV18; CDR3aa: CASSRGGDNEQFF; CDR3nt: TGTGCCAGCTCACGAGGGGGAGACAATGAGCAGTTCTTC